This TCR beta chain derives from a study of a mutant IDH1 vaccine in newly diagnosed glioma. Study as a whole: Vaccination was launched 4-6 weeks after radiotherapy alone, or with temozolomide cycles.

A remark on this clone: Its specificity is not known.

Only in-frame clones appear in the TCRdb table, and some are missing; sequencing was by immunoSEQ multiplex PCR. The sample includes roughly 120,000 clones, 85% to 90% seen only once; the top ten take roughly 0.57%. Germline CDR1 and CDR2: MDHEN and SYDVKM. The CDR3 sequence is 15 residues long. Trimming took off 5 bases at V and 0 bases at J, with 10 bases between the two ends. The time point was: week 11, during vaccination. One vaccine dose held 300 ug of mutant IDH1 20-mer peptide and came with topical imiquimod. V and J are TRBV28 and TRBJ1-4; D not resolved. Material: PBMCs, obtained from a glioma patient whose treatment included an IDH1 peptide vaccine. The sequence came from a woman in her forties or fifties with glioma. The DNA for the CDR3 is TGTGCCAGCAGTCCGGGCGGGGCAACTAATGAAAAACTGTTTTTT. Amino acids: CASSPGGATNEKLFF.